Following are 32 T cell receptor beta chains from one sample sequenced in a study of TIL therapy for anti-PD-1-resistant metastatic lung cancer. Sequencing used immunoSEQ v3. Only in-frame clones appear in the TCRdb table, and some are missing; sequencing was by immunoSEQ multiplex PCR. The sample consists of 35,000 to 55,000 clones, about 80% of them appearing once. This sample's time point: pre-treatment sample, taken before nivolumab and TIL therapy. The sequencing used blood, collected at baseline. The receptors come from a man in his sixties or seventies with non-small cell lung cancer.

The rearrangement joins TRBV5-1 to TRBJ2-1; 9 bases line up with TRBD1. The CDR3 spans 15 residues. Germline-derived CDR1 and CDR2 are SGHRS and YFSETQ. With 4 bases clipped from V and 5 bases from J, the junction kept 7 bases outside the gene matches. The CDR3 region is CASSVGTGLNNEQFF. The CDR3 nucleotides read TGCGCCAGCAGCGTCGGGACAGGGCTCAACAATGAGCAGTTCTTC.

The chain uses TRBV19 and TRBJ2-7; 13 bases match TRBD2. V was clipped by 5 bases and J by 13 bases; unmatched bases: 5. Germline V lookup: CDR1 LNHDA, CDR2 SQIVND (reference sequence). This CDR3 spans 12 amino acids. CDR3 loop: CASSGLAGESYF. Written as DNA, the CDR3 is TGTGCCAGTAGTGGACTAGCGGGAGAGAGTTACTTC.

This chain joins TRBV5-8 and TRBJ1-5; tentative D call: TRBD1 (6 bases). Trimming stripped 6 bases from V and 0 bases from J, with 13 bases between. CDR1 is SGHTS, CDR2 YDEGEE, per germline. CDR3 size: 15 residues. CDR3 bases: TGTGCCAGCAAACAGGGTTGCCCTAGCAATCAGCCCCAGCATTTT. It codes for CASKQGCPSNQPQHF.

The V gene is TRBV28, the J gene TRBJ2-7; the match to TRBD2 covers 8 bases. Germline V lookup: CDR1 MDHEN, CDR2 SYDVKM. The CDR3 has 15 amino acids. The junction had 3 bases not matched to a gene; V was cut back by 2 bases and J by 0 bases. The CDR3 protein is CASSLRGGPSYEQYF. In DNA, the CDR3 is TGTGCCAGCAGTTTACGGGGGGGGCCCTCCTACGAGCAGTACTTC.

This chain connects TRBV6-5 to TRBJ1-1; D not certain. Trimming cost V 6 bases and J 0 bases, with 8 bases left between them. Per the germline V gene, CDR1 is MNHEY and CDR2 is SVGAGI. The CDR3 has 13 amino acids. The CDR3: CASRETLNTEAFF. Here the CDR3 DNA reads TGTGCCAGCAGAGAGACCTTGAACACTGAAGCTTTCTTT.

V gene TRBV10-3 combines with J gene TRBJ2-1; TRBD2 aligns across 9 bases. V was clipped by 5 bases and J by 9 bases; unmatched bases: 14. Germline-derived CDR1 and CDR2 are ENHRY and SYGVKD. The CDR3 length is 16 residues. In nucleotides, the CDR3 is TGTGCCATCAGTCCTTATAGTAGCGGGAGAGGGGGTGAGCAGTTCTTC. It encodes CAISPYSSGRGGEQFF.

In this sample, this clone turned up a few times. This chain uses TRBV7-2 with TRBJ2-7; TRBD1 might be the D (5 bases). Looked up from germline, CDR1 is SGHTA and CDR2 is FQGNSA. The germline V and J ends were trimmed by 5 bases and 6 bases, with 11 bases remaining between them. This CDR3 has 12 residues. CDR3 sequence (DNA): TGTGCCAGCAGCCGTTTAGGGGTCGAGCAGTACTTC. Residues: CASSRLGVEQYF. Full variable domain (missing parts from reference TRBV7-2 and TRBJ2-7): GAGVSQSPSNKVTEKGKDVELRCDPISGHTALYWYRQSLGQGLEFLIYFQGNSAPDKSGLPSDRFSAERTGGSVSTLTIQRTQQEDSAVYLCASSRLGVEQYFGPGTRLTVT.

This chain joins TRBV15 and TRBJ2-7; the D gene is possibly TRBD2 (6 bases). CDR3 length: 16 amino acids. Germline CDR1 is LNHNV and CDR2 is YYDKDF (reference sequence). With 1 base removed from V and 5 bases from J, the gap between germline ends came to 18 bases. The CDR3 DNA reads as TGTGCCACCAGCAGAGTCGACGCCTTGGGAGGCAACGAGCAGTACTTC. Its translation is CATSRVDALGGNEQYF.

V and J are TRBV7-2 and TRBJ2-2; 9 nucleotides align to TRBD1. CDR1 is SGHTA, CDR2 FQGNSA, per germline. V trimming: 5 bases; J trimming: 6 bases; junction bases outside the gene matches: 10. This CDR3 spans 16 amino acids. Written as DNA, the CDR3 is TGTGCCAGCAGCCTTGCCGGGACAGGGTTTGCCGGGGAGCTGTTTTTT. Protein sequence: CASSLAGTGFAGELFF.

There are a few counts of this clone. The chain has TRBV28 and TRBJ1-5; 7 nucleotides agree with TRBD1. J lost 6 bases, V lost 4 bases, and 9 bases had no gene match. The CDR3 covers 15 residues. Germline V gene lookup returns CDR1 MDHEN and CDR2 SYDVKM. This CDR3 is CASSSATGKGQPQHF. The CDR3 nucleotides are TGTGCCAGCAGTTCAGCGACAGGGAAGGGTCAGCCCCAGCATTTT.

The J gene is TRBJ2-7, the V gene TRBV6-5; D unclear. The germline V gene has CDR1 MNHEY and CDR2 SVGAGI. V lost 6 bases and J 3 bases, leaving 12 bases between the germline ends. This CDR3 has 13 residues. The CDR3 sequence: CASSPRPYYEQYF. CDR3 nucleotide sequence: TGTGCCAGCAGCCCGCGACCTTACTACGAGCAGTACTTC.

V is TRBV5-4 and J is TRBJ2-2, with D possibly matching TRBD1 (5 bases). Between the trimmed V and J ends, which lost 1 base and 3 bases, there was a span of 7 bases. The CDR3 runs to 14 residues. Germline V gives CDR1 SGHNT, CDR2 YYREEE (reference sequence). Here the CDR3 reads CASSLPGHTGELFF. The CDR3 nucleotides read TGTGCCAGCAGCTTGCCAGGGCACACCGGGGAGCTGTTTTTT.

CDR3 bases: TGTGCCAGCAGTCCGCCGGGACAGGCTAGCACAGATACGCAGTATTTT. This codes for CASSPPGQASTDTQYF. This chain links TRBV27 with TRBJ2-3, with TRBD1 matching over 8 bases. The germline V gene encodes CDR1 MNHEY and CDR2 SMNVEV (reference sequence). The length of the CDR3 is 16 residues. V dropped 5 bases and J dropped 0; count of bases not matched to a gene: 7.

CDR3 sequence (DNA): TGTGCCAGCAGCTGGGGGGTATCGAGCTATGGCTACACCTTC. Its translation is CASSWGVSSYGYTF. The chain employs TRBV14 and TRBJ1-2; D is perhaps TRBD1 (5 bases). Germline loops: CDR1 SGHDN, CDR2 FVKESK. This CDR3 has 14 amino acids. V lost 5 bases and J lost 4, with 14 bases in between.

This clone showed up just once. The V gene is TRBV10-3, the J gene TRBJ2-7; weak D call: TRBD1 (6 bases). Trimming removed 6 bases from V and 4 bases from J, with 19 bases in between. The CDR3 covers 15 residues. Germline V gene sequence: CDR1 ENHRY, CDR2 SYGVKD. CDR3 protein: CAIRTPGDSSYEQYF. CDR3 sequence (DNA): TGTGCCATCAGAACCCCAGGGGATTCCTCATACGAGCAGTACTTC.

The chain joins TRBV19 to TRBJ2-7; D may be TRBD1 (5 bases). Germline CDR1 reads LNHDA; CDR2 reads SQIVND (reference sequence). Trimming removed 0 bases at V and 4 bases at J, with 10 bases between. This CDR3 is 14 amino acids long. The CDR3 DNA sequence: TGTGCCAGTAGTATAGATGGCAGGGCTTACGAGCAGTACTTC. It codes for CASSIDGRAYEQYF.

Of note for this clone: Other DNA sequences in this specimen translate into the identical CDR3. J is TRBJ1-2 and V is TRBV6-1; maybe TRBD1 (6 bases). Trimming removed 1 base from V and 7 bases from J, with 13 bases in between. The CDR3 spans 14 residues. Looked up from germline, CDR1 is MNHNS and CDR2 is SASEGT. CDR3 in DNA: TGTGCCAGCAGTGAAGGTGGGGGAGGGGGTGGCTACACCTTC. It codes for CASSEGGGGGGYTF.

The V and J genes are TRBV9 and TRBJ1-5; D is unresolved. CDR1 and CDR2 (germline): SGDLS, YYNGEE. Trimming pared 6 bases from V and 7 bases from J, leaving 11 bases between. This CDR3 contains 12 residues. DNA for the CDR3: TGTGCCAGCACTCGGATAAGACAGCCCCAGCATTTT. It translates to CASTRIRQPQHF. Drawing the rest from reference TRBV9 and TRBJ1-5, the complete variable domain is DSGVTQTPKHLITATGQRVTLRCSPRSGDLSVYWYQQSLDQGLQFLIQYYNGEERAKGNILERFSAQQFPDLHSELNLSSLELGDSALYFCASTRIRQPQHFGDGTRLSIL.

The V and J genes are TRBV6-5 and TRBJ2-3, with D possibly matching TRBD1 (6 bases). Trimming left V 4 bases short and J 2 bases short, with 16 bases between. The CDR3 totals 16 residues. Germline V CDR1 and CDR2: MNHEY, SVGAGI. The CDR3 region has the DNA TGTGCCAGCAGTTCCTTAGGCAGGGGCTACACAGATACGCAGTATTTT. Translating gives CASSSLGRGYTDTQYF.

This clone was seen a single time. The chain is built from TRBV20-1 and TRBJ2-1; D remains unclear. Germline CDR1 DFQATT, CDR2 SNEGSKA (reference sequence). Trimming shortened V by 6 bases and J by 7 bases, and 10 bases separated the two germline ends. The CDR3 runs to 11 residues. Written as DNA, the CDR3 is TGCAGTGCGGACGGGTTAAATGAGCAGTTCTTC. Encoded protein: CSADGLNEQFF.

V usage is TRBV7-3 and J usage is TRBJ2-1, with 16 bases fitting TRBD2. The CDR3 is 17 amino acids. The V gene's germline CDR1 is SGHTA and CDR2 FQGTGA. J lost 6 bases, V lost 3 bases, and 5 bases had no gene match. The CDR3 DNA reads TGTGCCAGCAGCTTTGATGGGACTAGCGGGAGGGTCAATGAGCAGTTCTTC. Amino acid sequence: CASSFDGTSGRVNEQFF.

In its sample, this clone was seen a few times. The rearrangement links TRBV4-2 to TRBJ1-5, with 10 bases that match TRBD1. V shed 1 base and J 5 bases; nucleotides not matched to a gene: 5. The CDR3 is made up of 16 amino acids. Germline V gives CDR1 LGHNA, CDR2 YNFKEQ. The CDR3 here is CASSQATTGGDQPQHF. The CDR3 region has the DNA TGTGCCAGCAGCCAAGCAACGACAGGGGGCGATCAGCCCCAGCATTTT.

This clone showed up just a few times. V gene TRBV7-9 combines with J gene TRBJ2-3, with TRBD2 identical over 7 bases. J gave up 8 bases and V 5 bases, and 7 bases lay outside the gene matches. The V gene's germline CDR1 is SEHNR and CDR2 FQNEAQ (reference sequence). The CDR3 loop spans 13 amino acids. CDR3 sequence: CASSPEERGTQYF. CDR3 in DNA: TGTGCCAGCAGCCCAGAGGAGCGGGGTACGCAGTATTTT.

This clone turned up a few times. The J gene is TRBJ1-6, the V gene TRBV25-1, with a possible D match to TRBD1 (6 bases). Looked up from germline, CDR1 is MGHDK and CDR2 is SYGVNS. V lost 4 bases, J lost 7 bases, and 11 bases lay in between. This CDR3 has 14 amino acids. CDR3 residues: CASSAGTKNSPLHF. CDR3 bases: TGTGCCAGCAGTGCCGGGACAAAAAATTCACCCCTCCACTTT.

This clone has just a few counts. The rearrangement uses TRBV9 and TRBJ2-7; 10 nucleotides line up with TRBD1. This CDR3 comprises 16 residues. V lost 0 bases and J lost 3; bases outside the gene matches: 6. Germline CDR1 is SGDLS and CDR2 is YYNGEE. CDR3: CASSVGEGQGFYEQYF. The CDR3 DNA reads TGTGCCAGCAGCGTAGGTGAGGGACAGGGGTTCTACGAGCAGTACTTC.

The chain joins TRBV14 to TRBJ2-7, with 14 bases identical to TRBD2. Germline V gene lookup returns CDR1 SGHDN and CDR2 FVKESK. V shed 4 bases and J 4 bases; nucleotides not matched to a gene: 6. This CDR3 is built from 16 residues. CDR3 sequence: CASSREGTSGSYEQYF. DNA for the CDR3: TGTGCCAGCAGCCGCGAAGGGACTAGCGGGAGTTACGAGCAGTACTTC.

The V and J genes are TRBV6-5 and TRBJ1-5; maybe TRBD1 (6 bases). CDR1 is MNHEY and CDR2 is SVGAGI in the germline V gene. This CDR3 comprises 14 residues. Trimming took off 7 bases at V and 3 bases at J, with 13 bases between the two ends. The CDR3 sequence: CASTPQGPNQPQHF. The CDR3 nucleotides are TGTGCCAGCACCCCCCAGGGGCCCAATCAGCCCCAGCATTTT.

The V gene is TRBV29-1, the J gene TRBJ2-1; D may correspond to TRBD1 or TRBD2 (5 bases each). CDR1 and CDR2 from the germline V gene are SQVTM and ANQGSEA. This CDR3 region has 12 residues. Trimming took 0 bases from V and 6 from J, leaving 6 bases between them. In DNA, the CDR3 is TGCAGCGTTGAAGATGGGGGCAATGAGCAGTTCTTC. It yields the protein CSVEDGGNEQFF.

The chain is built from TRBV5-1 and TRBJ1-1; D remains ambiguous. The CDR3 totals 13 residues. Germline CDR1 and CDR2: SGHRS and YFSETQ. Trimming left V 0 bases short and J 5 bases short, with 8 bases between. DNA for the CDR3: TGCGCCAGCAGCTTGGCCAAGGGTACTGAAGCTTTCTTT. It is translated as CASSLAKGTEAFF.

This clone was recorded once. The chain employs TRBV11-1 and TRBJ2-3, with D possibly being TRBD1 (5 bases). The V gene's germline CDR1 is SGHAT and CDR2 FQDESV (reference sequence). The CDR3 has 14 residues. Between the trimmed V and J ends, which lost 1 base and 3 bases, there was a span of 8 bases. Here the CDR3 reads CASSLGGETDTQYF. CDR3 in DNA: TGTGCCAGCAGCTTAGGGGGCGAGACAGATACGCAGTATTTT.

The gene calls are TRBV30 and TRBJ2-2; unclear D gene. V lost 0 bases to trimming and J lost 4 bases, with 9 bases between them. Germline values: CDR1 GTSNPN, CDR2 SVGIG (reference sequence). The CDR3 sequence is 14 residues long. The CDR3 DNA follows: TGTGCCTGGAGTGTATTCCATCCCACCGGGGAGCTGTTTTTT. Translation: CAWSVFHPTGELFF.

This clone was recorded a few times. The chain carries TRBV30 and TRBJ1-3; 8 bases are shared with TRBD1. CDR1 and CDR2 from the germline V gene are GTSNPN and SVGIG (reference sequence). J was trimmed by 4 bases and V by 2 bases; bases with no gene match: 7. The CDR3 length is 15 residues. In DNA, the CDR3 is TGTGCCTGGAGTTCCCCCAGGGGGCTGGGAAACACCATATATTTT. This translates into CAWSSPRGLGNTIYF. Looking up the rest from reference TRBV30 and TRBJ1-3 gives the full variable domain: SQTIHQWPATLVQPVGSPLSLECTVEGTSNPNLYWYRQAAGRGLQLLFYSVGIGQISSEVPQNLSASRPQDRQFILSSKKLLLSDSGFYLCAWSSPRGLGNTIYFGEGSWLTVV.